Described below is a single T cell receptor (beta chain) sequence and its context. The antigen is unknown. These data belong to a study of T and B cells in COVID-19 patients. Study-wide background: The recovered cohort's median age was approximately 37 years, versus less than 70 years in active infection.

From blood, roughly 220-550 ng of genomic DNA served as TRB template. Whole-study results and caveats: Active COVID-19 showed highly clonal TRB repertoires; recovery showed diversity and richness above healthy donors.

Multiplex PCR with BIOMED2 TRB-A/B primer pools amplified TRB rearrangements. TCRdb re-called the multiplex PCR reads through MiXCR, storing one row per CDR3 protein. The sample yields approximately 5,000 distinct CDR3 sequences, around 27% seen once. The clonotype comes from a human donor with active COVID-19. Sequenced material: blood.

In DNA form, the CDR3 reads TGTGCCAGCTCACCACGCTCCTACGAGCAGTACTTC. The encoded protein is CASSPRSYEQYF. The V gene is TRBV18, the J gene TRBJ2-7; D is unresolved. The germline V and J ends were trimmed by 1 base and 0 bases, with 1 base remaining between them. This CDR3 contains 12 residues. Per the germline V gene, CDR1 is KGHSH and CDR2 is LQKENI.